This TCR beta chain was identified during a study of blood T cell repertoires in COVID-19. The data were produced by immunoSEQ multiplex PCR, yet TCRdb's version contains in-frame clones alone and is incomplete. This table holds 240,000 or so clones, about 90% found once. Trimming took 6 bases from V and 4 from J, leaving 10 bases between them. The CDR3 has 13 residues. Germline V CDR1 and CDR2: MDHEN, SYDVKM. This sequence joins TRBV28 and TRBJ1-5; D is perhaps TRBD1 (5 bases). The specimen was peripheral blood. This receptor was taken from a man aged 60 to 75 with acute or convalescent COVID-19. This CDR3 reads CASRGGFNQPQHF. The CDR3 region has the DNA TGTGCCAGCAGGGGGGGATTTAATCAGCCCCAGCATTTT.